These 6 T cell receptor beta chains were all obtained from the same sample, sequenced in a study of OX40 agonist ivuxolimab in advanced cancers. The repertoire was sequenced with immunoSEQ multiplex PCR; TCRdb's copy has only in-frame clones and lacks some. The repertoire includes about 75,000 clones, around 87% of them detected once, and roughly 8% sits in the top ten. The source material was CD4+ or CD8+ T cells sorted from blood, sampled in a trial of the OX40 agonist ivuxolimab. The receptors were sampled from an adult with an advanced solid tumor such as melanoma, head and neck, liver or kidney cancer.

The rearrangement joins TRBV6-6 to TRBJ2-7, with D possibly called TRBD1 or TRBD2 (6 bases each). CDR3 length: 13 residues. Deletions cut 4 bases from V and 3 bases from J, with 10 bases between. The germline V gene has CDR1 MNHNY and CDR2 SVGAGI (reference sequence). CDR3 residues: CASSSRGLYEQYF. The DNA for the CDR3 is TGTGCCAGCAGTTCCAGGGGACTCTACGAGCAGTACTTC.

The V gene is TRBV18, the J gene TRBJ1-5; 10 bases agree with TRBD1. Germline V gene lookup returns CDR1 KGHSH and CDR2 LQKENI. The CDR3 has 14 residues. The V segment lost 4 bases and the J segment 5 bases; nucleotides outside the gene matches: 2. The CDR3 protein is CASSRGQGDQPQHF. In nucleotides, the CDR3 is TGTGCCAGCTCACGAGGACAGGGGGATCAGCCCCAGCATTTT.

V gene TRBV18 combines with J gene TRBJ2-5, with D perhaps matching TRBD1 or TRBD2 (5 bases each). The CDR3 spans 14 residues. Germline V lookup: CDR1 KGHSH, CDR2 LQKENI. Trimming took off 4 bases at V and 5 bases at J, with 14 bases between the two ends. The CDR3 loop is CASSLQGPLETQYF. CDR3 nucleotides: TGTGCCAGCTCACTTCAGGGACCGTTGGAGACCCAGTACTTC.

The chain carries TRBV5-1 and TRBJ2-7; TRBD1 aligns across 8 bases. CDR1 and CDR2 from the germline V gene are SGHRS and YFSETQ. The ends lost 6 bases at V and 3 bases at J; junction bases unmatched: 8. The CDR3 spans 14 residues. CDR3 in amino acids: CASTTTGTGYEQYF. The CDR3 DNA reads TGCGCCAGCACTACCACTGGGACAGGCTACGAGCAGTACTTC.

V gene TRBV14 combines with J gene TRBJ2-3; D call uncertain. Trimming cost V 4 bases and J 2 bases, with 10 bases left between them. CDR1 and CDR2 from the germline V gene are SGHDN and FVKESK. The CDR3 loop spans 14 amino acids. CDR3 amino acids: CASSPNPPTDTQYF. The CDR3 nucleotides are TGTGCCAGCAGCCCCAACCCCCCCACAGATACGCAGTATTTT.

A remark on this clone: Other DNA sequences of this sample code for an identical CDR3. The V call is TRBV5-1, the J call TRBJ1-2, with a weak D call TRBD1 (5 bases). V was trimmed by 0 bases and J by 2 bases, leaving 8 bases between them. Germline V gene sequence: CDR1 SGHRS, CDR2 YFSETQ. CDR3 length equals 14 residues. The DNA for the CDR3 is TGCGCCAGCAGCTTGGAGGGACGGAACTATGGCTACACCTTC. This gives the protein CASSLEGRNYGYTF.